This TCR beta chain comes out of a study of blood T cells in healthy people across ages. V lost 8 bases and J lost 5, with 15 bases in between. The CDR3 is made up of 13 amino acids. Germline CDR1 and CDR2: MNHEY and SVGAGI. A J-beta primer mix and a sample-barcoded 5' primer were used in a second PCR of about 7 to 12 cycles. Each CDR3 protein is one row after TCRdb ran MiXCR on the 5' RACE reads. The sample lists some 1.7 million distinct CDR3 sequences, roughly 30% seen once, with 7% to 9% in the top ten. This clonotype was detected only a few times. This TCR derives from a woman aged 25-40 years in good health. The sequenced sample was blood. The chain joins TRBV6-5 to TRBJ2-5, with a possible D match to TRBD2 (7 bases). The CDR3 DNA sequence: TGTGCCAGCGCACGATGGGGGGGCGAGACCCAGTACTTC. This sequence encodes CASARWGGETQYF.